This T cell receptor (beta chain) was captured by sequencing in a study of cytomegalovirus exposure and HLA in healthy donors. Study summary: Out of several hundred genotyped donors, less than 90% belonged to the Caucasian-associated ancestry cluster. Whole-study results and caveats: At a 0.05 false discovery rate, a later analysis found some 18,000 TCR beta sequences to be associated with HLA alleles. Sequences of the TCR beta chain were said to predict the HLA-A and HLA-B alleles of most subjects accurately. By HLA locus, TCR association rates varied in a later analysis, with DRB1 showing the most and HLA-C the fewest.

The primer mix had 60 Vbeta and 13 Jbeta primers. Only in-frame clones appear in the TCRdb table, and some are missing; sequencing was by immunoSEQ multiplex PCR. There are under 200,000 clones in the sample; 70% to 80% occur only once, and about 1.6% lies in the top ten. As to this clone: Its antigen remains unknown.

CDR3 length: 16 amino acids. V lost 2 bases to trimming and J lost 0 bases, with 11 bases between them. The sequence came from a middle-aged man in good health and CMV-seronegative. Sequencing was performed on PBMCs. V is TRBV23-1 and J is TRBJ2-1, with D possibly TRBD2 on 6 matching bases. TRBV23-1 carries the ORF label, with uncertain function. CDR3 nucleotide sequence: TGCGCCAGCAGTCAAAAGTCCGGGGGCTCCTACAATGAGCAGTTCTTC. Residues: CASSQKSGGSYNEQFF.